This entry is about one T cell receptor (beta chain). The data were obtained in a study of blood T cell repertoires in COVID-19. About the research overall: Collection of acute and convalescent COVID-19 samples took place in the United States, Italy and Spain. T cells, B-cell-depleted T cells, or PBMCs supplied cDNA or gDNA.

The V gene end was trimmed by 2 bases and the J gene end by 2 bases; junction bases not matched to a gene: 2. The germline CDR1 and CDR2 sequences are LNHDA and SQIVND (reference sequence). CDR3 length: 15 amino acids. Sequenced by immunoSEQ multiplex PCR; TCRdb stores in-frame clones only, minus some. The repertoire consists of more than 30,000 clones, with roughly 90% occurring once and the leading ten covering under 0.7%. This chain uses TRBV19 with TRBJ1-5; the match to TRBD1 covers 8 bases. The sequenced sample was peripheral blood. The clonotype originates from a woman in her 40s with active or convalescent COVID-19. DNA of the CDR3: TGTGCCAGTAGTATATCAGGGGGCCGCAATCAGCCCCAGCATTTT. Its protein product is CASSISGGRNQPQHF.